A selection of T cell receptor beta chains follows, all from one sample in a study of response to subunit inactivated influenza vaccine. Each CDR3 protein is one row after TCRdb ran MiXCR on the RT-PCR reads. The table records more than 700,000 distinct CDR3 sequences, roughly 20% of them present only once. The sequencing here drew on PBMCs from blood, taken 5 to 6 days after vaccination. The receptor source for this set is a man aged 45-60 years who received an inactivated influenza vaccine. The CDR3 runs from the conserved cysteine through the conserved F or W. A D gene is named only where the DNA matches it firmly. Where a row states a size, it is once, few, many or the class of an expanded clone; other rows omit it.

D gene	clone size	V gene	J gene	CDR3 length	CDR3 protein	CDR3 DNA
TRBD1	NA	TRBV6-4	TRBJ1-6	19	CASRTFNRGGLAYNSPLHF	TGTGCCAGCAGGACCTTCAACAGGGGCGGTTTAGCCTATAATTCACCCCTCCACTTT
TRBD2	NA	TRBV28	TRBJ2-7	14	CASSLRLAGVEQYF	TGTGCCAGCAGTTTACGACTAGCGGGAGTCGAGCAGTACTTC
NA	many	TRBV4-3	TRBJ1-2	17	CASSQESGQPRIYGYTF	TGCGCCAGCAGCCAAGAGTCTGGACAGCCGAGGATCTATGGCTACACCTTC
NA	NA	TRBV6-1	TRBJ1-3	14	CASRPQETGNTIYF	TGTGCCAGCAGGCCCCAGGAAACTGGAAACACCATATATTTT
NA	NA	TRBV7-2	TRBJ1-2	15	CASSLVTESSYGYTF	TGTGCCAGCAGCTTAGTTACAGAGAGTTCCTATGGCTACACCTTC
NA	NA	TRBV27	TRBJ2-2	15	CASSPRVFGVGELFF	TGTGCCAGCAGTCCAAGGGTATTCGGCGTCGGGGAGCTGTTTTTT
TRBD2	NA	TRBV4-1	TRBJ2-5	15	CASSLSGGAEETQYF	TGCGCCAGCAGCCTTAGCGGGGGGGCTGAAGAGACCCAGTACTTC
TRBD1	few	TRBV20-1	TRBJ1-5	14	CSAVQGISNQPQHF	TGCAGTGCTGTACAGGGGATTAGCAATCAGCCCCAGCATTTT
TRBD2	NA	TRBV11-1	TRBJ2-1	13	CASSLSSGKAQFF	TGTGCCAGCAGCTTAAGTAGCGGGAAAGCTCAATTCTTC
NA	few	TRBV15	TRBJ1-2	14	CATSGYGSNYGYTF	TGTGCCACCAGCGGGTACGGTTCTAACTATGGCTACACCTTC
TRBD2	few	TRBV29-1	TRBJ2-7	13	CSVEASGTYEQYF	TGCAGCGTTGAGGCTAGCGGGACCTACGAGCAGTACTTC
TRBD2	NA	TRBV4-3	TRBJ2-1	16	CASSQDLAGGGNEQFF	TGCGCCAGCAGCCAAGATCTAGCGGGGGGAGGCAATGAGCAGTTCTTC
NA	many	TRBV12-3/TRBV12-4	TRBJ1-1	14	CASSLTGAGTEAFF	TGTGCCAGCAGCTTAACGGGGGCGGGCACTGAAGCTTTCTTT
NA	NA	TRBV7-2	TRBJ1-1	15	CASSLEARRNTEAFF	TGTGCCAGCAGCTTAGAGGCACGAAGGAACACTGAAGCTTTCTTT
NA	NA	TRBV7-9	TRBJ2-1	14	CASSFRQAFNEQFF	TGTGCCAGCAGCTTTAGACAGGCATTCAATGAGCAGTTCTTC
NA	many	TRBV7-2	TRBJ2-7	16	CASSLQGGGRAYEQYF	TGTGCCAGCAGCTTACAGGGGGGGGGCCGAGCCTACGAGCAGTACTTC
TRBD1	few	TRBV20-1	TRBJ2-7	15	CSARGWTGLSYEQYF	TGCAGTGCTAGAGGGTGGACAGGGCTGAGCTACGAGCAGTACTTC
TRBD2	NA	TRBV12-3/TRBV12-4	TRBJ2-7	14	CASSWTSGKYEQYF	TGTGCCAGCAGTTGGACTAGCGGGAAATACGAGCAGTACTTC
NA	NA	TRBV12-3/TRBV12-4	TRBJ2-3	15	CASSLEESSTDTQYF	TGTGCCAGCAGTTTAGAGGAGTCTAGCACAGATACGCAGTATTTT
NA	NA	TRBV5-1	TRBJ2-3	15	CASSPAVISTDTQYF	TGCGCCAGCAGCCCTGCCGTGATTAGCACAGATACGCAGTATTTT
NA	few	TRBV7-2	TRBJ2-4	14	CASSSLVAKNIQYF	TGTGCCAGCAGCTCGCTAGTAGCCAAAAACATTCAGTACTTC
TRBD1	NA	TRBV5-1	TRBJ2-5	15	CASSTPDRVLETQYF	TGCGCCAGCAGCACGCCGGACAGGGTGTTGGAGACCCAGTACTTC
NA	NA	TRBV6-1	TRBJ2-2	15	CASRRRGQVTGELFF	TGTGCCAGTCGGAGGAGGGGACAAGTCACCGGGGAGCTGTTTTTT
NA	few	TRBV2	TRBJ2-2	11	CASKGDGELFF	TGTGCCAGCAAGGGGGACGGGGAGCTGTTTTTT
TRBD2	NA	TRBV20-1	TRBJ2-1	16	CSARPGTSGRSSEQFF	TGCAGTGCTAGGCCCGGGACTAGCGGGAGATCGAGTGAGCAGTTCTTC
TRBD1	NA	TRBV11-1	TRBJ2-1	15	CASSRMDRGQLWQFF	TGTGCCAGCAGCCGGATGGACAGGGGGCAGCTTTGGCAGTTCTTC
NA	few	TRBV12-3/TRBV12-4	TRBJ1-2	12	CASSYAEGGYTF	TGTGCCAGCAGTTACGCGGAGGGCGGCTACACCTTC
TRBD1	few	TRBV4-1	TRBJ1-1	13	CASSNDRDTEAFF	TGCGCCAGCAGCAACGACAGGGACACTGAAGCTTTCTTT
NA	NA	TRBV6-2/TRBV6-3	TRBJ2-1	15	CASSPTFGHYTEQFF	TGTGCCAGCAGTCCAACTTTCGGGCATTATACTGAGCAGTTCTTC
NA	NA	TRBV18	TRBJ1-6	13	CASSPAEGSPLHF	TGTGCCAGCTCACCGGCCGAGGGGTCACCCCTCCACTTT
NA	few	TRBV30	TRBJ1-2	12	CAWRTANYGYTF	TGTGCCTGGAGGACAGCGAACTATGGCTACACCTTC
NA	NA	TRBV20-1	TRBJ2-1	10	CSAWNNEQFF	TGCAGTGCTTGGAACAATGAGCAGTTCTTC
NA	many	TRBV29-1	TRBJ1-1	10	CSVVGAEAFF	TGCAGCGTTGTCGGGGCCGAAGCTTTCTTT
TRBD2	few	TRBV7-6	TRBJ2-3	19	CASSFYTGGSPFSTDTQYF	TGTGCCAGCAGCTTTTACACCGGCGGGAGCCCCTTTAGCACAGATACGCAGTATTTT
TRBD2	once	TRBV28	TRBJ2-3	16	CASSPLTGGRPDTQYF	TGTGCCAGCAGTCCGCTTACGGGAGGGCGACCAGATACGCAGTATTTT
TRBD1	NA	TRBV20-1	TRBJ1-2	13	CSARQGPGQGYTF	TGCAGTGCTAGACAGGGACCGGGACAGGGCTACACCTTC
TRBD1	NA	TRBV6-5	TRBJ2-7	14	CASSLRQGQGEQYF	TGTGCCAGCAGTTTAAGACAGGGTCAAGGCGAGCAGTACTTC
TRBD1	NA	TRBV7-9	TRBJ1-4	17	CASSRRDRGTTNEKLFF	TGTGCCAGCAGCAGGCGGGACAGGGGTACAACTAATGAAAAACTGTTTTTT
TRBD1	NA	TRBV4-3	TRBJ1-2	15	CASSQDLGTGGGYTF	TGCGCCAGCAGCCAAGACTTAGGGACAGGGGGAGGCTACACCTTC
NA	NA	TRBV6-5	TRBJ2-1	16	CASINDRAGQYNEQFF	TGTGCCAGCATTAACGACCGAGCGGGTCAGTACAATGAGCAGTTCTTC
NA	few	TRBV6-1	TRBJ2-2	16	CASTRTPANQNGELFF	TGTGCCAGCACTCGGACCCCCGCTAATCAAAACGGGGAGCTGTTTTTT
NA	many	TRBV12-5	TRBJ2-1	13	CASGLGGGAKQFF	TGTGCTAGTGGTTTGGGCGGAGGGGCAAAGCAGTTCTTC
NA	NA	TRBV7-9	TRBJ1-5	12	CASSLNEQPQHF	TGTGCCAGCAGCTTAAATGAACAGCCCCAGCATTTT
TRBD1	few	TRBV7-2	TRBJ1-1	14	CASSRQGAYTEAFF	TGTGCCAGCAGCCGACAGGGGGCGTATACTGAAGCTTTCTTT
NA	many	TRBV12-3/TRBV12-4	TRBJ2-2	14	CASIGPGGTGELFF	TGTGCCAGCATAGGGCCAGGTGGTACCGGGGAGCTGTTTTTT
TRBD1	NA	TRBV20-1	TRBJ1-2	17	CSATGQGTARLPYGYTF	TGCAGTGCAACGGGACAGGGGACCGCGAGACTCCCATATGGCTACACCTTC
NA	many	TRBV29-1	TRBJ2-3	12	CSSAQGTDTQYF	TGCAGCTCCGCGCAGGGCACAGATACGCAGTATTTT
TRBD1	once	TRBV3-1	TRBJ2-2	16	CASSRRDRGGTGELFF	TGTGCCAGCAGCCGCCGGGACAGGGGAGGAACCGGGGAGCTGTTTTTT
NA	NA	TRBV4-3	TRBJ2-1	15	CASSQEGDSYNEQFF	TGCGCCAGCAGCCAAGAAGGGGACTCCTACAATGAGCAGTTCTTC
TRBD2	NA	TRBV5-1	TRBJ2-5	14	CASSLRGLGETQYF	TGCGCCAGCAGCTTGCGGGGACTAGGGGAGACCCAGTACTTC
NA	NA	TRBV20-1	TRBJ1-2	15	CSARDPGRSNYGYTF	TGCAGTGCTAGAGATCCCGGCCGGAGTAACTATGGCTACACCTTC
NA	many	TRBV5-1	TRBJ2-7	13	CASSLEQAYEQYF	TGCGCCAGCAGCTTGGAACAGGCGTACGAGCAGTACTTC
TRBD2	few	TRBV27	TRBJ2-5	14	CASRPRSGIETQYF	TGTGCCAGCAGACCCCGTAGCGGGATTGAGACCCAGTACTTC
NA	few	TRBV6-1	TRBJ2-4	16	CASSTDLAGTKNIQYF	TGTGCCAGCAGCACGGATTTGGCGGGCACCAAAAACATTCAGTACTTC
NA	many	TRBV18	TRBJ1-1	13	CASSPGVNTEAFF	TGCGCCAGCAGCCCTGGGGTGAACACTGAAGCTTTCTTT
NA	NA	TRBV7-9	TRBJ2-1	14	CASSREWAYNEQFF	TGTGCCAGCAGCCGAGAGTGGGCCTACAATGAGCAGTTCTTC